This record concerns one TCR beta chain sequence. Its specificity is unknown. This sample is part of a study of OX40 agonist ivuxolimab in advanced cancers. Across the study: Checkpoint inhibitors had been given previously to roughly 40% of patients. Three patients responded partially, comprising one with hepatocellular carcinoma and two with cutaneous melanoma.

Assay used: immunoSEQ multiplex PCR; TCRdb lists only in-frame clones, some missing. The sample lists 55,000 to 90,000 clones, 80% to 90% seen once, with about 1.1% in the top ten. Findings of the study overall: Undetermined was the antigen specificity of the expanded peripheral T cells.

With autoimmune disease history or systemic immunosuppression, patients were excluded. The sample was CD4+ or CD8+ T cells sorted from blood, taken in a trial of the OX40 agonist ivuxolimab. The receptor's source is an adult with an advanced solid tumor such as melanoma, head and neck, liver or kidney cancer.

The CDR3 DNA reads TGTGCCAGCATGGGGGGCCGGAACTATGGCTACACCTTC. It encodes CASMGGRNYGYTF. This rearrangement joins TRBV5-4 to TRBJ1-2; tentatively, D is TRBD1 (6 bases). Germline lookup yields CDR1 SGHNT and CDR2 YYREEE (reference sequence). The CDR3 has 13 residues. Trimming took off 6 bases at V and 2 bases at J, with 11 bases between the two ends. The full variable domain, completed using reference TRBV5-4 and TRBJ1-2, is ETGVTQSPTHLIKTRGQQVTLRCSSQSGHNTVSWYQQALGQGPQFIFQYYREEENGRGNFPPRFSGLQFPNYSSELNVNALELDDSALYLCASMGGRNYGYTFGSGTRLTVV.